The clone carrying this T cell receptor (beta chain) was found many times. Antigen specificity is unknown. Noted time point: patch test 1, 2 weeks after DPC sensitization. Treatment given: therapeutic diphenylcyclopropenone sensitization with weekly scalp DPC. Individual cDNA molecules had unique molecular identifiers attached to them by the library. TCRdb recomputed calls from the RACE reads with MiXCR, one row per CDR3 protein. The table has nearly 350,000 distinct CDR3 sequences, around 7% seen once. This sample is part of a study of human T cells and chemical hapten exposure. Study-level information: The variation in per-sample TCR yields arose mainly from small differences in pooled library volumes.

Study-level points and caveats: Alopecia in all donors means immunity may differ from healthy individuals.

Losses at the gene ends were 3 bases for V and 5 bases for J; bases not matched to a gene: 3. From germline, CDR1 is KGHDR and CDR2 SFDVKD. The CDR3 is 14 residues long. Here the sequenced sample was whole blood, taken in connection with sensitization to the hapten diphenylcyclopropenone (DPC). The chain couples TRBV24-1 to TRBJ2-3; 8 nucleotides match TRBD1. This TCR was recovered from a woman between 18 and 30 years old with alopecia areata. Some clones in this sample may be carry-over from other donors' samples. The CDR3 sequence is CATSDPGGGDTQYF. The CDR3 DNA reads TGTGCCACCAGTGATCCAGGGGGCGGAGATACGCAGTATTTT.